This is a list of T cell receptor beta chains from one sample in a study of glioma-infiltrating T cells after dendritic cell vaccination. Only in-frame clones appear in the TCRdb table, and some are missing; sequencing was by immunoSEQ multiplex PCR. Of approximately 92,000 clones listed, 65% to 85% are singletons. Sequencing used blood, obtained after dendritic cell vaccination. These receptors were obtained from a human donor with glioblastoma. Each CDR3 is given without its conserved first and last residue. The D gene is left open where the match is weak.

v_gene	j_gene	len	d_gene	CDR3aa
TRBV5-1	TRBJ1-2	14	NA	ASSLEEGAPGYGYT
TRBV11-3	TRBJ2-1	13	NA	ASSFSRGAYNEQF
TRBV20-1	TRBJ2-3	9	NA	TAVSTDTQY
TRBV23-1	TRBJ1-1	9	NA	ASGLPTEAF
TRBV2	TRBJ1-1	12	NA	ASSETQAGTEAF
TRBV9	TRBJ2-6	13	NA	ASSVVGERANVLT
TRBV4-1	TRBJ1-2	13	NA	ASSLRDKSNYGYT
TRBV2	TRBJ2-7	11	NA	AVRDWGAYEQY
TRBV5-4	TRBJ1-2	14	TRBD1	ASSSPAQGRNYGYT
TRBV11-1	TRBJ2-5	14	TRBD2	ASSIGLGETQETQY
TRBV2	TRBJ2-7	11	TRBD2	ASRPERGHEQY
TRBV28	TRBJ1-1	12	NA	ASSLEQGRTEAF
TRBV5-1	TRBJ1-1	12	NA	ASSFTGLNTEAF
TRBV18	TRBJ1-2	14	NA	ASSPGKGSFLYGYT
TRBV9	TRBJ2-1	13	TRBD1	ASSVEDRGRNEQF
TRBV5-1	TRBJ1-2	13	NA	ASSLGGVANYGYT
TRBV28	TRBJ2-3	12	NA	ANGRADSTDTQY
TRBV21-1	TRBJ2-7	11	NA	ASTSGTAYEQY
TRBV9	TRBJ2-7	13	NA	ASSVSQAFSYEQY
TRBV5-8	TRBJ2-1	12	NA	ASSLVGGYNEQF
TRBV5-1	TRBJ1-2	11	NA	ASSPDIGNGYT
TRBV7-3	TRBJ1-1	13	NA	ASSRDSLMNTEAF